The source of this T cell receptor beta chain is a study of shared clonotypes between healthy human individuals. Study-wide results and caveats: Represented genetic and exposure-history diversity was restricted by having few donors.

Germline CDR1 and CDR2: MGHDK and SYGVNS. This CDR3 has 13 amino acids. Deletions cut 6 bases from V and 2 bases from J, with 10 bases between. Naive CD8 cells were CD45RO-negative, positively selected for CCR7, excluding terminally differentiated effector memory CD45RA+ cells. Assay used: immunoSEQ multiplex PCR; TCRdb lists only in-frame clones, some missing. The table has about 2.1 million clones, under 95% seen once. With respect to this clone: Antigen specificity is unknown.

Sequenced material: naive CD8+ T cells from PBMCs. The V and J genes are TRBV25-1 and TRBJ1-2; D unclear. The sequence derives from a young man in good health. Some clones in this sample may be carry-over from other donors' samples. The CDR3 loop is CASRSSRNYGYTF. The DNA of the CDR3 is TGTGCCAGCAGGTCTTCACGGAACTATGGCTACACCTTC.